The 6 T cell receptor beta chains given below trace back to one sample, sequenced in a study of T cells after yellow fever vaccination. TCRdb re-analysed the 5' RACE reads in MiXCR, keeping a single row per CDR3 protein. The sample carries about 300,000 distinct CDR3 sequences, around 6.8% recorded once. Material: PBMCs, obtained around 45 days after the first yellow fever vaccination. Receptors were obtained from a young man who received the YFV17D yellow fever vaccine.

This clonotype was detected a few times. The J gene is TRBJ1-2, the V gene TRBV19; D gene uncertain. The germline V gene encodes CDR1 LNHDA and CDR2 SQIVND (reference sequence). This CDR3 has 14 amino acids. V was shortened by 7 bases and J by 4 bases, with 16 bases between the two germline ends. CDR3 DNA: TGTGCCAGTACCCCCGGGAAGGCGGGCTATGGCTACACCTTC. This sequence encodes CASTPGKAGYGYTF.

This chain links TRBV27 with TRBJ1-6, with D tentatively TRBD1 (6 bases). The CDR3 totals 13 residues. Per the germline V gene, CDR1 is MNHEY and CDR2 is SMNVEV (reference sequence). Trimming removed 7 bases at V and 7 bases at J, with 11 bases between. The DNA for the CDR3 is TGTGCCAGCACCACAGGGAAAAATTCACCCCTCCACTTT. Residues: CASTTGKNSPLHF.

This clonotype was counted only a few times. The gene calls are TRBV7-2 and TRBJ2-7; no clear D gene. CDR1 is SGHTA and CDR2 is FQGNSA in the germline V gene. Trimming cost V 2 bases and J 2 bases, with 19 bases left between them. CDR3 length equals 17 residues. The CDR3 nucleotides read TGTGCCAGCAGCTTACCGACAATCTCCAAAGGCCCCTACGAGCAGTACTTC. As protein: CASSLPTISKGPYEQYF. The full variable domain, its missing parts supplied by reference TRBV7-2 and TRBJ2-7, is GAGVSQSPSNKVTEKGKDVELRCDPISGHTALYWYRQSLGQGLEFLIYFQGNSAPDKSGLPSDRFSAERTGGSVSTLTIQRTQQEDSAVYLCASSLPTISKGPYEQYFGPGTRLTVT.

This clonotype was detected only a few times. The V gene is TRBV25-1, the J gene TRBJ2-2, with TRBD1 identical over 7 bases. CDR1 is MGHDK, CDR2 SYGVNS, per germline. The trim removed 6 bases at V and 5 bases at J, leaving 9 bases unmatched. This CDR3 contains 15 residues. The CDR3 here is CASRQTSQGTGELFF. The CDR3 coding sequence is TGTGCCAGCAGGCAAACATCACAGGGGACCGGGGAGCTGTTTTTT.

This clonotype came up a few times. The chain recombines TRBV20-1 with TRBJ1-5, with 7 bases identical to TRBD1. The CDR3 length is 14 residues. V shed 6 bases, J shed 0 bases, and the junction held 5 bases outside the gene matches. Germline values: CDR1 DFQATT, CDR2 SNEGSKA (reference sequence). The CDR3 DNA reads TGCAGTGCCAAGACAGGGTATAGCAATCAGCCCCAGCATTTT. Amino acid sequence: CSAKTGYSNQPQHF.

This clonotype was counted between two and nine times. The chain joins TRBV5-1 to TRBJ1-1, with D uncertain. This CDR3 spans 13 amino acids. V dropped 5 bases and J dropped 2 bases, with 10 bases sitting between them. CDR1 SGHRS and CDR2 YFSETQ come from the germline V gene. The CDR3 DNA reads TGCGCCAGCAGAACCGGGAAAAACACTGAAGCTTTCTTT. Translating gives CASRTGKNTEAFF.